The 11 T cell receptor beta chains below all came from one sample that was sequenced in a study of blood T cell repertoires in COVID-19 (dated by TCRdb to 2020 to 2021). Library preparation employed the immunoSEQ multiplex PCR assay. Sourced from immuneACCESS, this table was stored by TCRdb with only in-frame sequences that have V and J called. A share of the clones is absent; for the studies checked, an unresolved V gene accounts for under half, and the remainder has no known explanation. The sample yields 200,000 to 250,000 clones; about 87% were counted once. The ten top clones hold roughly 3.7% of the sample. The sequenced sample consisted of PBMCs or T cells enriched from blood (not recorded which). The receptors shown here come from a woman under 40 who had been exposed to COVID-19.

This rearrangement joins TRBV10-3 to TRBJ1-4, with D possibly being TRBD1 (5 bases). V was clipped by 2 bases and J by 5 bases, with 15 bases between them. The CDR3 loop spans 16 amino acids. The germline V gene has CDR1 ENHRY and CDR2 SYGVKD. CDR3 in amino acids: CAISELWGEKNEKLFF. CDR3 nucleotide sequence: TGTGCCATCAGTGAGCTCTGGGGGGAAAAGAATGAAAAACTGTTTTTT.

The chain uses TRBV5-8 and TRBJ2-5, with TRBD2 matching over 9 bases. The germline V gene encodes CDR1 SGHTS and CDR2 YDEGEE. The CDR3 has 16 amino acids. Trimming cost V 1 base and J 4 bases; bases outside gene matches: 8. The CDR3 loop reads CASSLKRLAGRETQYF. The CDR3 DNA reads TGTGCCAGCAGCTTGAAAAGGCTAGCGGGAAGAGAGACCCAGTACTTC. The full variable domain, completed using reference TRBV5-8 and TRBJ2-5, is EAGVTQSPTHLIKTRGQQATLRCSPISGHTSVYWYQQALGLGLQFLLWYDEGEERNRGNFPPRFSGRQFPNYSSELNVNALELEDSALYLCASSLKRLAGRETQYFGPGTRLLVL.

This rearrangement joins TRBV27 to TRBJ1-2, with D perhaps matching TRBD1 (5 bases). CDR3 length equals 15 residues. CDR1 MNHEY and CDR2 SMNVEV come from the germline V gene (reference sequence). Deletions cut 2 bases from V and 2 bases from J, with 12 bases between. CDR3 bases: TGTGCCAGCAGTTTACGGGGAGGGACCAACTATGGCTACACCTTC. Its protein is CASSLRGGTNYGYTF.

The chain recombines TRBV10-3 with TRBJ2-3; D is possibly TRBD1 (5 bases). The V gene's germline CDR1 is ENHRY and CDR2 SYGVKD. The V and J ends lost 6 bases and 9 bases respectively, with 13 bases between them. The CDR3 spans 12 residues. CDR3 protein: CAISDQGGTQYF. CDR3 sequence (DNA): TGTGCCATCAGCGACCAGGGTGGCACGCAGTATTTT.

The J gene is TRBJ1-2, the V gene TRBV29-1; D is possibly TRBD1 (5 bases). The germline V gene encodes CDR1 SQVTM and CDR2 ANQGSEA. Deletions cut 4 bases from V and 4 bases from J, with 10 bases between. There are 12 residues in the CDR3. Here the CDR3 reads CSVGGGTYGYTF. The CDR3 DNA sequence: TGCAGCGTTGGAGGAGGGACCTATGGCTACACCTTC.

The V call is TRBV11-2, the J call TRBJ2-3; TRBD2 agrees at 7 bases. The V segment lost 1 base and the J segment 0 bases; nucleotides outside the gene matches: 7. Germline V gives CDR1 SGHAT, CDR2 FQNNGV. This CDR3 contains 17 residues. This CDR3 reads CASSLVGLAASTDTQYF. The CDR3 DNA follows: TGTGCCAGCAGCTTAGTGGGCCTAGCGGCTAGCACAGATACGCAGTATTTT. The full variable domain, with the rest looked up from reference TRBV11-2 and TRBJ2-3, is EAGVAQSPRYKIIEKRQSVAFWCNPISGHATLYWYQQILGQGPKLLIQFQNNGVVDDSQLPKDRFSAERLKGVDSTLKIQPAKLEDSAVYLCASSLVGLAASTDTQYFGPGTRLTVL.

V and J are TRBV29-1 and TRBJ2-1; TRBD2 might be the D (7 bases). The germline V gene encodes CDR1 SQVTM and CDR2 ANQGSEA. This CDR3 has 11 amino acids. Trimming removed 3 bases at V and 12 bases at J, with 12 bases between. The CDR3 loop is CSVDRGAAQFF. CDR3 coding DNA: TGCAGCGTTGACCGGGGGGCTGCGCAGTTCTTC.

The J gene is TRBJ1-3, the V gene TRBV7-6, with unresolved D. V was pared by 1 base and J by 0 bases, with 10 bases between. This CDR3 is built from 16 residues. The V gene's germline CDR1 is SGHVS and CDR2 FNYEAQ. The CDR3 region has the DNA TGTGCCAGCAGCTTAGGCGTCAGGCACTCTGGAAACACCATATATTTT. Residues: CASSLGVRHSGNTIYF.

A word on this clone: The junction departs from germline at one end; a sequencing error may be responsible. V is TRBV11-2 and J is TRBJ2-7; D might be TRBD1 (6 bases). CDR3 size: 14 residues. Germline loops: CDR1 SGHAT, CDR2 FQNNGV. CDR3 nucleotide sequence: TGTGCCAGCAGCTTAGCCCAGGGGTCCTCCGAGCAGTACTTC. Residues: CASSLAQGSSEQYF.

The rearrangement links TRBV28 to TRBJ1-1; the D gene is possibly TRBD1 (5 bases). Trimming removed 5 bases at V and 8 bases at J, with 12 bases between. CDR3 length: 12 residues. CDR1 and CDR2 (germline): MDHEN, SYDVKM. The CDR3 DNA sequence: TGTGCCAGCAGTCCAAACGGGGGAGAAGCTTTCTTT. Encoded protein: CASSPNGGEAFF.

This sequence joins TRBV24-1 and TRBJ1-2; D gene unclear. Germline loops: CDR1 KGHDR, CDR2 SFDVKD. V was pared by 7 bases and J by 5 bases, with 13 bases between. This CDR3 has 13 residues. Here the CDR3 DNA reads TGTGCCACCAGAGGAGGGCTGGAATATGGCTACACCTTC. Protein sequence: CATRGGLEYGYTF.